These T cell receptor beta chains were read from a single sample in a study of T cells in Graves' hyperthyroidism and ophthalmopathy. TCRdb reanalysed the multiplex PCR reads using MiXCR and keeps one entry per CDR3 protein. The table lists about 360,000 distinct CDR3 sequences, around a quarter of them singletons. The sample comprised blood. The receptors come from a man aged 50 or older with Graves' hyperthyroidism. The CDR3 runs from the conserved cysteine through the conserved F or W. D genes are given only for firm matches. Where a row states a size, it is once, few, many or the class of an expanded clone; other rows omit it.

abundance,j_gene,v_gene,d_gene,CDR3nt,CDR3aa
many,TRBJ1-1,TRBV27,TRBD1,TGTGCCAGCAGTACAGGGGTAACTGAAGCTTTCTTT,CASSTGVTEAFF
few,TRBJ2-1,TRBV6-2/TRBV6-3,TRBD2,TGTGCCAGCAGAGTCGGACTAGCAAGGGAGCAGTTCTTC,CASRVGLAREQFF
few,TRBJ2-6,TRBV19,-,TGTGCCAGTAGTATAGGCTTCGGGGCCAACGTCCTGACTTTC,CASSIGFGANVLTF
many,TRBJ2-1,TRBV2,-,TGTGCCAGCAGTCCGGGGGGGACAGGCTACAATGAGCAGTTCTTC,CASSPGGTGYNEQFF
-,TRBJ2-4,TRBV11-3,TRBD2,TGTGCCAGCAGCCTAGGGACTAGTATAAACATTCAGTACTTC,CASSLGTSINIQYF
-,TRBJ2-1,TRBV20-1,TRBD2,TGCAGTGCGCAGCGGGAATACAATGAGCAGTTCTTC,CSAQREYNEQFF
many,TRBJ1-1,TRBV28,TRBD1,TGTGCCAGCAGTTCGGACTCGGGCAGGGGGGACGTGAACACTGAAGCTTTCTTT,CASSSDSGRGDVNTEAFF
-,TRBJ1-5,TRBV6-2/TRBV6-3,TRBD1,TGTGCCAGCAGTTACGGGACAGGGAGTCAGCCCCAGCATTTT,CASSYGTGSQPQHF
few,TRBJ1-5,TRBV2,-,TGTGCCAGCAGTGAAGGGAACCGGGGTCAGCCCCAGCATTTT,CASSEGNRGQPQHF
-,TRBJ1-1,TRBV5-1,TRBD1,TGCGCCAGCAGCGTAGGGGGCGCGTCGAACACTGAAGCTTTCTTT,CASSVGGASNTEAFF
-,TRBJ1-5,TRBV6-9,-,TGTGCCAGCAGTTACGAAATTATCTCGAGACAGCCCCAGCATTTT,CASSYEIISRQPQHF
many,TRBJ2-7,TRBV11-1,TRBD2,TGTGCCAGCAGCTTGACTAGCGGGACCTACGAGCAGTACTTC,CASSLTSGTYEQYF
-,TRBJ2-7,TRBV20-1,TRBD2,TGCAGTGCTAGAGCGGGAGGACCTTACGAGCAGTACTTC,CSARAGGPYEQYF
-,TRBJ2-3,TRBV4-1,-,TGCGCCAGCAGCCAAGTAATGGGGGGGGGCCACACAGATACGCAGTATTTT,CASSQVMGGGHTDTQYF
-,TRBJ2-2,TRBV12-3/TRBV12-4,TRBD1,TGTGCCAGCAACCCGGACAGGGGTACTGGGGAGCTGTTTTTT,CASNPDRGTGELFF
-,TRBJ1-1,TRBV29-1,TRBD1,TGCAGCGCCCAGGGACAGATCAACACTGAAGCTTTCTTT,CSAQGQINTEAFF
many,TRBJ2-7,TRBV12-3/TRBV12-4,TRBD1,TGTGCCAGCAGTCCAACAGGGGTGGCGGATCCAGGGGAGCAGTACTTC,CASSPTGVADPGEQYF
-,TRBJ1-4,TRBV20-1,-,TGCAGTGCTAGGATGGGACGCACGAATGAAAAACTGTTTTTT,CSARMGRTNEKLFF
-,TRBJ2-3,TRBV18,-,TGTGCCAGCTCACCGTACCCTAGCACAGATACGCAGTATTTT,CASSPYPSTDTQYF
-,TRBJ2-1,TRBV6-1,TRBD2,TGTGCCAGCAGGGGACTAGCGGGATATTACAATGAGCAGTTCTTC,CASRGLAGYYNEQFF
-,TRBJ1-4,TRBV28,TRBD1,TGTGCCAGCAGTTCCGGACAGGGGGCAGGTGAAAAACTGTTTTTT,CASSSGQGAGEKLFF
many,TRBJ2-5,TRBV28,TRBD2,TGTGCCAGCAGTCCCCTAGCGGGAGGGCCGAGGCCCTCCGAGACCCAGTACTTC,CASSPLAGGPRPSETQYF
-,TRBJ2-7,TRBV10-3,TRBD1,TGTGCCATCAGTGAATCTAGGGACAGGGGGTATTACGAGCAGTACTTC,CAISESRDRGYYEQYF
-,TRBJ2-3,TRBV5-1,TRBD2,TGCGCCAGCAGCTTGAGAAGCGGGAGCTCAGATACGCAGTATTTT,CASSLRSGSSDTQYF
few,TRBJ2-6,TRBV6-1,TRBD1,TGTGCCAGCTCTGAACAGGGGAGCGGTGGGGCCAACGTCCTGACTTTC,CASSEQGSGGANVLTF
-,TRBJ1-4,TRBV3-1,-,TGTGCCAGCAGCTCAGAGGCGGAGATTGAAAAACTGTTTTTT,CASSSEAEIEKLFF